This T cell receptor (beta chain) stems from a study of T cell responses to AZD1222 COVID-19 vaccine. Libraries were prepared by immunoSEQ multiplex PCR; TCRdb keeps only in-frame clonotypes and omits some of them. The data contain roughly 100,000 clones, about 93% of them singletons. The V gene end was trimmed by 4 bases and the J gene end by 4 bases; junction bases not matched to a gene: 4. CDR3 length: 16 amino acids. The V gene's germline CDR1 is LGHDT and CDR2 YNNKEL (reference sequence). Findings and caveats of the study: Donor demographics were predominantly white British with a female majority; clonal diversity may be underestimated.

Regarding this clone: What it recognizes is unknown.

This clonotype originated in an adult in good health. The input for sequencing was peripheral blood, taken on day 0 of AZD1222 vaccination. The chain uses TRBV3-1 (or the pseudogene TRBV3-2) and TRBJ2-2, with 12 bases lining up with TRBD2. CDR3 loop: CASSLGTSGFTGELFF. CDR3 DNA: TGTGCCAGCAGCCTAGGGACTAGCGGGTTCACCGGGGAGCTGTTTTTT.